This TCR beta chain originates from a study of ipilimumab plus nivolumab after autologous stem cell transplantation (dated by TCRdb to about 2021). Regarding the complete study: The median number of doses that trial patients received was a few for ipilimumab and about 8 for nivolumab. Primary refractory and relapsed disease were included in the DLBCL cohort, with 18-month progression-free survival of around 88% and 27%, respectively. The trial enrolled patients with high-risk diffuse large B cell lymphoma, mature T cell lymphoma, or multiple myeloma undergoing autologous transplant. The intent-to-treat population of the trial was made up of under 40 patients.

As regards this clone: Its antigen is still unknown. No base quality information exists; no much larger clone differs at one position.

The research as a whole found: The authors stated that profiles of the T cell receptor repertoire, regulatory T cell phenotype and gut microbiota provided a biologic rationale for studying this approach further. Combined checkpoint inhibition as post-transplant consolidation was concluded by the authors to appear tolerable.

The method was the immunoSEQ multiplex PCR assay. The clones in this table, taken by TCRdb from immuneACCESS, are in-frame only. Not every clone is retained; where verified, under half of the shortfall comes from an unresolved V gene, and the cause of the rest is unknown. Across this sample there are fewer than 25,000 clones, with approximately 73% seen only once. The ten largest clones capture approximately 23% of the sample. There are 14 amino acids in the CDR3, from cysteine to phenylalanine inclusive. Only CDR3 DNA is held: 42 bases, read in frame from base 1. Trimmed from V: 9 bases; trimmed from J: 0 bases; junction bases lacking a gene match: 6. For CDR1 and CDR2, the germline V gene lists SGHRS and YFSETQ. Checkpoint therapy began 14 to 28 days after autologous transplant, with ipilimumab given at 1 mg/kg intravenously on day 1 of selected weeks. Patients received nivolumab at 3 mg/kg intravenously on day 1 of weeks 1, 4, 7, 10, and every two weeks through week 26. This was a Phase Ib clinical trial that tested ipilimumab plus nivolumab, given as combined checkpoint inhibition, for consolidation following autologous stem cell transplantation.

The TCR was taken from a male donor with diffuse large B-cell lymphoma. The sequencing used PBMCs, collected in a trial of ipilimumab plus nivolumab as post-transplant consolidation. This chain is built from TRBV5-1 and TRBJ2-1, and 7 junction bases match TRBD2. DNA sequence: TGCGCCACCTCAGCGGGGAGCTCCTACAATGAGCAGTTCTTC. It translates to CATSAGSSYNEQFF.